These 5 T cell receptor beta chains were all obtained from the same sample, sequenced in a study of T cells in Graves' hyperthyroidism and ophthalmopathy. TCR beta CDR3 sequences were amplified from RNA transcripts. TCR CDR3 regions were first amplified by RT-PCR with HTBI primers. MiXCR, run by TCRdb on the multiplex PCR reads, gives a single entry per CDR3 protein. The top ten clones hold around a third of a sample with about 400,000 distinct CDR3 sequences, around 14% of them seen once. The sample was blood. All receptors derive from a woman in her 30s with Graves' hyperthyroidism.

This clonotype was picked up many times. The chain carries TRBV28 and TRBJ2-3; D not certain. This CDR3 has 14 amino acids. Trimming took off 2 bases at V and 3 bases at J, with 9 bases between the two ends. Germline V lookup: CDR1 MDHEN, CDR2 SYDVKM. CDR3 amino acids: CASSLPSGTDTQYF. Here the CDR3 DNA reads TGTGCCAGCAGTTTACCGTCAGGAACAGATACGCAGTATTTT.

This clonotype appeared a few times. The rearrangement links TRBV30 to TRBJ2-7; TRBD1 is a possible D gene (6 bases). The V end lost 2 bases, the J end lost 4 bases, and 21 bases lay between the germline ends. The CDR3 has 16 residues. Germline lookup yields CDR1 GTSNPN and CDR2 SVGIG (reference sequence). For the CDR3, the DNA is TGTGCCTGGAGTAACCGGCTCAGGGGAGAGGGTTACGAGCAGTACTTC. Amino acid sequence: CAWSNRLRGEGYEQYF.

This clonotype was found many times. The V call is TRBV11-1, the J call TRBJ2-1, with no clear D. Per the germline V gene, CDR1 is SGHAT and CDR2 is FQDESV (reference sequence). V lost 6 bases to trimming and J lost 0 bases, with 9 bases between them. This CDR3 comprises 14 residues. In DNA form, the CDR3 reads TGTGCCAGCAGACGGGCGGCCTCCTACAATGAGCAGTTCTTC. Its protein product is CASRRAASYNEQFF.

This clonotype was found a few times. The chain couples TRBV2 to TRBJ2-3; perhaps TRBD1 as D (7 bases). Trimming removed 6 bases from V and 2 bases from J, with 21 bases in between. Germline loops: CDR1 SNHLY, CDR2 FYNNEI. This CDR3 contains 17 residues. For the CDR3, the DNA is TGTGCCAGCAGGGAGGGACAGAGATTCTTCAACACAGATACGCAGTATTTT. Encoded protein: CASREGQRFFNTDTQYF.

The chain couples TRBV20-1 to TRBJ1-1, with 7 nucleotides matching TRBD1. Germline assignment: CDR1 DFQATT and CDR2 SNEGSKA (reference sequence). CDR3 length equals 12 residues. The trim removed 4 bases at V and 9 bases at J, leaving 8 bases unmatched. CDR3 region: CSATLTGNKAFF. CDR3 nucleotides: TGCAGTGCTACCCTGACAGGGAACAAAGCTTTCTTT.